This T cell receptor beta chain derives from a study of blood T cells in healthy people across ages. For this clonotype: Its antigen is still unknown.

A second PCR of about 6 to 12 cycles used a sample-barcoded 5' primer and a J-beta primer mix. TCRdb independently ran MiXCR on the 5' RACE reads; one entry per CDR3 protein. In the table there are about 780,000 distinct CDR3 sequences, roughly 25% of which are singletons. J gave up 0 bases and V 0 bases, and 7 bases lay outside the gene matches. CDR1 is SEHNR and CDR2 is FQNEAQ in the germline V gene (reference sequence). The CDR3 has 17 amino acids. Study-wide findings and caveats: Shifts in expanded clonotypes may have been confounded by donor CMV status, which was unknown.

This same sample was also taken into another study, of T cells of mothers and their children.

The source is a boy aged 5-17 years in good health. Sequenced input: blood. The V call is TRBV7-9, the J call TRBJ2-5; TRBD2 aligns across 7 bases. CDR3 residues: CASSLAVGRGYQETQYF. CDR3 nucleotide sequence: TGTGCCAGCAGCTTAGCTGTGGGGCGGGGGTACCAAGAGACCCAGTACTTC.